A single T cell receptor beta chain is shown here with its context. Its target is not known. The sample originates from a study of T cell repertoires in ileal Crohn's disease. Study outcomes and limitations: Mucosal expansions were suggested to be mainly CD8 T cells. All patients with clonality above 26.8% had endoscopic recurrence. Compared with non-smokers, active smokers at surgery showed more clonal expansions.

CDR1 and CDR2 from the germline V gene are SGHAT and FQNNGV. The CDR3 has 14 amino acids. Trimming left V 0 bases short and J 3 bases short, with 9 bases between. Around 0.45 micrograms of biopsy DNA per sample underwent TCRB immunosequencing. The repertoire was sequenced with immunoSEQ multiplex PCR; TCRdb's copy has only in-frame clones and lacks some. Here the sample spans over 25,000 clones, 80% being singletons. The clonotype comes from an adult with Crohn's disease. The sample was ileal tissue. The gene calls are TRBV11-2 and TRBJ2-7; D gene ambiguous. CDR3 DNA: TGTGCCAGCAGCTTAGACTCTTTTGTCTACGAGCAGTACTTC. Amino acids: CASSLDSFVYEQYF. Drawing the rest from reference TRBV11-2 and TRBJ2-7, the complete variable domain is EAGVAQSPRYKIIEKRQSVAFWCNPISGHATLYWYQQILGQGPKLLIQFQNNGVVDDSQLPKDRFSAERLKGVDSTLKIQPAKLEDSAVYLCASSLDSFVYEQYFGPGTRLTVT.